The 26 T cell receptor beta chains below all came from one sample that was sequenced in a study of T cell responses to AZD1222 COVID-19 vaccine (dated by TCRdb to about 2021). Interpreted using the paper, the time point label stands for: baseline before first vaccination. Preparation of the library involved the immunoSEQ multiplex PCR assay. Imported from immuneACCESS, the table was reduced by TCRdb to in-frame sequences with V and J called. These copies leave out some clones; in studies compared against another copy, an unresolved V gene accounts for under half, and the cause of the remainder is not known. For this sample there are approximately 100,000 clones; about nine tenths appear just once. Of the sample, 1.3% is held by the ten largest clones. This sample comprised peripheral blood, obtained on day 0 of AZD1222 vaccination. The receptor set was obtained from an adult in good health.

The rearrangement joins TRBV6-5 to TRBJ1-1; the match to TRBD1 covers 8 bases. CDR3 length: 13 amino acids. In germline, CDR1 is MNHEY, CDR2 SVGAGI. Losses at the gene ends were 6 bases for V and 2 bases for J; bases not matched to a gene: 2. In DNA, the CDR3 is TGTGCCAGCAGCGGACAGGGCAACACTGAAGCTTTCTTT. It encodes CASSGQGNTEAFF.

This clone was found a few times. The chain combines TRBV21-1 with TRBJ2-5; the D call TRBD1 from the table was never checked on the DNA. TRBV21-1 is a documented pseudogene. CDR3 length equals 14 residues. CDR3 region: CASSKTGAGETQYF. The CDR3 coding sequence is TGTGCCAGCAGCAAGACAGGGGCGGGGGAGACCCAGTACTTC.

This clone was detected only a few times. DNA of the CDR3: TGTGCCAGCACCTTAGGAGGGGCAGGGTTCAATCAGCCCCAGCATTTT. Translating it yields CASTLGGAGFNQPQHF. V and J are TRBV2 and TRBJ1-5, with TRBD1 as a possible D gene (5 bases). The germline CDR1 and CDR2 sequences are SNHLY and FYNNEI. V dropped 7 bases and J dropped 3 bases, with 19 bases sitting between them. The CDR3 extends over 16 amino acids.

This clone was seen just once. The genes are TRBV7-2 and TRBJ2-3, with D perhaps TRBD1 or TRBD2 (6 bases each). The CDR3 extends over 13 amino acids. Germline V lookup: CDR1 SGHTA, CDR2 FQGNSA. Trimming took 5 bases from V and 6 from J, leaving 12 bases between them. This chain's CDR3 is CASSRNGGDTQYF. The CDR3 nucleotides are TGTGCCAGCAGCCGAAACGGGGGCGATACGCAGTATTTT.

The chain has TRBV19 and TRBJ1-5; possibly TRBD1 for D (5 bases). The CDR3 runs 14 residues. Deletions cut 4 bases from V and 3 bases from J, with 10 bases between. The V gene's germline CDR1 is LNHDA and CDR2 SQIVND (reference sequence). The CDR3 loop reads CASSTQGINQPQHF. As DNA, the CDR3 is TGTGCCAGTAGTACGCAGGGTATCAATCAGCCCCAGCATTTT.

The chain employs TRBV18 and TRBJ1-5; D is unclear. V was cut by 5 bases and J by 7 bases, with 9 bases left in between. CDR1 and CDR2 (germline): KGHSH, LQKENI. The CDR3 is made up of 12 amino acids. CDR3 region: CASSSLQQPQHF. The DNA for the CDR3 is TGTGCCAGCTCATCCTTACAGCAGCCCCAGCATTTT.

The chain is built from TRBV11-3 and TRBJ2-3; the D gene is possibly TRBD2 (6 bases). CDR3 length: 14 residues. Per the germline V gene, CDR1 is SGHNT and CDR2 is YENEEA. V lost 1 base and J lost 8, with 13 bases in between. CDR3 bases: TGTGCCAGCAGCTTAGCGGGGGTGGCCGCTACGCAGTATTTT. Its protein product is CASSLAGVAATQYF.

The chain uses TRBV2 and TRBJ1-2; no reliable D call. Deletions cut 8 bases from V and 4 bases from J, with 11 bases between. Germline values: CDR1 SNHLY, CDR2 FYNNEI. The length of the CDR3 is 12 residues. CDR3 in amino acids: CASASPSYGYTF. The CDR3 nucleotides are TGTGCCAGCGCCAGCCCTAGCTATGGCTACACCTTC. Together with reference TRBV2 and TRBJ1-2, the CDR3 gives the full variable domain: EPEVTQTPSHQVTQMGQEVILRCVPISNHLYFYWYRQILGQKVEFLVSFYNNEISEKSEIFDDQFSVERPDGSNFTLKIRSTKLEDSAMYFCASASPSYGYTFGSGTRLTVV.

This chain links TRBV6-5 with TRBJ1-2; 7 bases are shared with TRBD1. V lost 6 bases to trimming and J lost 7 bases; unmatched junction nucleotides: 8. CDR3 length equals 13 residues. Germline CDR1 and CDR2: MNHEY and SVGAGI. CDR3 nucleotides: TGTGCCAGCAGAATGACAGGGTGGAGTGGCTACACCTTC. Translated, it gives CASRMTGWSGYTF.

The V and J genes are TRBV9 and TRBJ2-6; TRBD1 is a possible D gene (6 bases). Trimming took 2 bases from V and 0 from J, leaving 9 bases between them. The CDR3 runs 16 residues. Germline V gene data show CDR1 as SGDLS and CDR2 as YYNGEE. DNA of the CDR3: TGTGCCAGCAGCGTGGACAGTTTCTCTGGGGCCAACGTCCTGACTTTC. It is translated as CASSVDSFSGANVLTF. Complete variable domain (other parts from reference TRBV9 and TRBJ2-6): DSGVTQTPKHLITATGQRVTLRCSPRSGDLSVYWYQQSLDQGLQFLIQYYNGEERAKGNILERFSAQQFPDLHSELNLSSLELGDSALYFCASSVDSFSGANVLTFGAGSRLTVL.

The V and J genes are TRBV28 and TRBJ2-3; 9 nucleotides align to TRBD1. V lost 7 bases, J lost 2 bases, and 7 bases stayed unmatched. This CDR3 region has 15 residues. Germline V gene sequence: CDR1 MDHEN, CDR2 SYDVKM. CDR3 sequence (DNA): TGTGCCAGCAATGAGGCACAGGGGGCCACAGATACGCAGTATTTT. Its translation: CASNEAQGATDTQYF.

CDR3 in DNA: TGTGCCACCAGTGACAGGGACAGATACGAGCAGTACTTC. Protein product: CATSDRDRYEQYF. The chain combines TRBV24-1 with TRBJ2-7; 7 positions agree with TRBD1. This CDR3 has 13 residues. The germline CDR1 and CDR2 sequences are KGHDR and SFDVKD. V was pared by 4 bases and J by 4 bases, with 3 bases of the junction left unmatched.

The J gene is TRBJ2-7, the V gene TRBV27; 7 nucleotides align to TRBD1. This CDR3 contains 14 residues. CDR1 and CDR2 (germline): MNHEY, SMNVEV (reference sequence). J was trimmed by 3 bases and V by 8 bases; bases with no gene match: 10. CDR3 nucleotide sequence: TGTGCCAGCGCACGACAGGGAGCGCTCTACGAGCAGTACTTC. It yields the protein CASARQGALYEQYF.

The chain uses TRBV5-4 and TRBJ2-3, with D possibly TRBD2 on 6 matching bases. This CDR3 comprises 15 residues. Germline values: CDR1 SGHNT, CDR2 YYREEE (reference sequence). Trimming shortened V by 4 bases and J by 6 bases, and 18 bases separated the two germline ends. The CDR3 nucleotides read TGTGCCAGCAGCGTTCCCGGGAGCCCGAGTGATACGCAGTATTTT. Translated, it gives CASSVPGSPSDTQYF.

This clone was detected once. The CDR3 sequence is CASSEALPKLFF. CDR3 bases: TGTGCCAGCAGTGAAGCGCTTCCCAAACTGTTTTTT. The chain combines TRBV2 with TRBJ1-4; no clear D. There are 12 residues in the CDR3. CDR1 and CDR2 (germline): SNHLY, FYNNEI. Trimming took 0 bases from V and 11 from J, leaving 7 bases between them.

The CDR3 spells CASSLWSGYGYTF. In nucleotides, the CDR3 is TGTGCCAGCAGTTTATGGTCAGGCTATGGCTACACCTTC. The genes are TRBV28 and TRBJ1-2; D not resolved. Looked up from germline, CDR1 is MDHEN and CDR2 is SYDVKM. Trimming stripped 0 bases from V and 4 bases from J, with 6 bases between. The CDR3 length is 13 residues.

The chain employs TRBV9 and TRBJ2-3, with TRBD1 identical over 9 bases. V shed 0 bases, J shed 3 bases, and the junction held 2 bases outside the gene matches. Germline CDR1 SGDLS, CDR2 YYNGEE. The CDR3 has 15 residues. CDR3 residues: CASSVGTGATDTQYF. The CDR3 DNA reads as TGTGCCAGCAGCGTAGGGACAGGGGCAACAGATACGCAGTATTTT.

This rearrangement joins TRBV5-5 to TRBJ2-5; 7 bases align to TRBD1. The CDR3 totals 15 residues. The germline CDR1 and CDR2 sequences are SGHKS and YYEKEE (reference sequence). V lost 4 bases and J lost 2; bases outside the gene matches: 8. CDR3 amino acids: CASSRVPGQQETQYF. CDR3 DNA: TGTGCCAGCAGCCGAGTCCCGGGACAGCAAGAGACCCAGTACTTC.

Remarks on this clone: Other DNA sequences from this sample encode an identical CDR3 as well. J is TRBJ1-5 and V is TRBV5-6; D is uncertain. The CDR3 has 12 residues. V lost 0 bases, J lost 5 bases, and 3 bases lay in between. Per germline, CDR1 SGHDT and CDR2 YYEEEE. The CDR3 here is CASSLVDQPQHF. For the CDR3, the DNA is TGTGCCAGCAGCTTGGTGGATCAGCCCCAGCATTTT.

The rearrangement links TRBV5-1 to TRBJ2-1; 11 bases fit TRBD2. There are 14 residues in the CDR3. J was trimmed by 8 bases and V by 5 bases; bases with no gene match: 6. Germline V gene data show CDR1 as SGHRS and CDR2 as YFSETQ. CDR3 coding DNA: TGCGCCAGCAGGCCTAGCGGGGGGATCTATGAGCAGTTCTTC. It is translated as CASRPSGGIYEQFF.

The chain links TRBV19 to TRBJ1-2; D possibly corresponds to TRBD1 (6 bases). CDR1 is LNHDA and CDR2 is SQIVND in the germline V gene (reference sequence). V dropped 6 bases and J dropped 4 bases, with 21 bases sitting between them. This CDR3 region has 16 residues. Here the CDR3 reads CASRGGMWTSSYGYTF. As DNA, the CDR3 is TGTGCCAGTAGAGGGGGAATGTGGACTTCGTCCTATGGCTACACCTTC.

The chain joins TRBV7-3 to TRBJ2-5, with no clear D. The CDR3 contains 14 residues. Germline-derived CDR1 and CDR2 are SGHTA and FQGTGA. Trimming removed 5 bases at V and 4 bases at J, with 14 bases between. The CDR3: CASSPVGRGETQYF. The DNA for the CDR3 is TGTGCCAGCAGCCCTGTGGGTCGAGGAGAGACCCAGTACTTC.

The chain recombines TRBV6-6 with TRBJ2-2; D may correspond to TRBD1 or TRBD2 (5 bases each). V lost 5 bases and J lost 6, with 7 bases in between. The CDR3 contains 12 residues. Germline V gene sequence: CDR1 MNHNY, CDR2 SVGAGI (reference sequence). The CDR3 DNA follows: TGTGCCAGCAGTACGGGGCCCGGGGAGCTGTTTTTT. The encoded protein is CASSTGPGELFF.

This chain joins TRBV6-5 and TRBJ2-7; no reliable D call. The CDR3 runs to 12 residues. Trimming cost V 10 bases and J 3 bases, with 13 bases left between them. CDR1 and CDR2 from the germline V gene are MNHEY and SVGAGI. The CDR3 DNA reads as TGTGCCACCGCGGCGGCTCTCTACGAGCAGTACTTC. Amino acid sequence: CATAAALYEQYF.

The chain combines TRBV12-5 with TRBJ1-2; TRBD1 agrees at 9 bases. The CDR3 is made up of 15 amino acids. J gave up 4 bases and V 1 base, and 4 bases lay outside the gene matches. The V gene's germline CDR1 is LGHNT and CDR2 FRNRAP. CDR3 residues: CASGLDRGPGYGYTF. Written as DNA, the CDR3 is TGTGCTAGTGGTTTGGACAGGGGGCCTGGCTATGGCTACACCTTC.

For the CDR3, the DNA is TGCAGCGTGTCGGACGGATTTTTGGGCAATCAGCCCCAGCATTTT. Translating gives CSVSDGFLGNQPQHF. The chain has TRBV29-1 and TRBJ1-5; D remains unclear. Germline V gene sequence: CDR1 SQVTM, CDR2 ANQGSEA. Trimming removed 6 bases from V and 2 bases from J, with 17 bases in between. The length of the CDR3 is 15 residues.